This T cell receptor (beta chain) emerged from a study of regulatory and conventional T cells in RAG deficiency. The sorted conventional CD4+ T cells were CD25-low and CD127-high, with genomic DNA sequenced. The CDR3 contains 17 residues. CDR1 SEHNR and CDR2 FQNEAQ come from the germline V gene (reference sequence). The V and J ends lost 3 bases and 0 bases, in that order; junction bases with no gene match: 8. The method was immunoSEQ multiplex PCR; TCRdb's version includes in-frame clones alone and lacks a portion of them. The data contain some 31,000 clones, about 95% of them singletons. Findings and caveats of the study: Control T-cell subsets had markedly higher Shannon entropy and lower Simpson indices than RAG-deficient patients. Patient subsets had shorter CDR3s; Omenn Treg-Tconv overlap exceeded 80%.

Worth noting for this clone: Antigen specificity is unknown.

Separately, the same data were catalogued under a study of regulatory T cells. This second study notes: Primers: 52 TRBV forward and 13 TRBJ reverse.

This chain uses TRBV7-9 with TRBJ1-5; TRBD1 matches 7 bases. The TCR originated in a human donor in good health. Sequences were obtained from CD25- CD4+ T cells sorted from blood. The DNA for the CDR3 is TGTGCCAGCAGCTTTGAGGGCAGGGGGGCTAGCAATCAGCCCCAGCATTTT. This translates into CASSFEGRGASNQPQHF. Looking up the rest from reference TRBV7-9 and TRBJ1-5 gives the full variable domain: DTGVSQNPRHKITKRGQNVTFRCDPISEHNRLYWYRQTLGQGPEFLTYFQNEAQLEKSRLLSDRFSAERPKGSFSTLEIQRTEQGDSAMYLCASSFEGRGASNQPQHFGDGTRLSIL.